The clone carrying this T cell receptor beta chain was detected many times. Antigen unknown. The data derive from a study of human T cells and chemical hapten exposure. Across the whole study: Patch tests delivered 0.01% DPC to the upper back and were evaluated at 6 days.

Authors' analysis steps: From approximately 20,000 to 700,000 TCRs were found per sample, with a median of around 100,000. TCRdb reprocessed the RACE reads via MiXCR and lists one record per CDR3 protein. The V and J calls and clone size are TCRdb's, not the authors'. Of around 50,000 distinct CDR3 sequences detected, 9% to 9.5% appear once; the ten largest clones hold just under 4.5%. Time point specified: patch test 1, 2 weeks after DPC sensitization. This sample's treatment: therapeutic diphenylcyclopropenone sensitization with weekly scalp DPC. The length of the CDR3 is 15 residues. Trimming left V 4 bases short and J 0 bases short, with 11 bases between. Germline lookup yields CDR1 SGHAT and CDR2 FQDESV (reference sequence). Study conclusions and caveats: While controls formed fewer of them, expanded TCRs formed significantly more large CDR3 similarity clusters. The study found that DPC sensitization did not change TCRs above 1 in 1000 frequency.

Material: whole blood, obtained in connection with sensitization to the hapten diphenylcyclopropenone (DPC). The source is a woman between 50 and 59 years old with alopecia areata. Some clones in this sample may be carry-over from other donors' samples. The chain is built from TRBV11-1 and TRBJ2-3; D uncertain. The CDR3 loop is CASSSGRASTDTQYF. The CDR3 DNA follows: TGTGCCAGCAGCTCCGGTCGTGCTAGCACAGATACGCAGTATTTT.